This record covers a single T cell receptor beta chain. The sample comes from a study of blood T cell repertoires in COVID-19. On the study more broadly: From T cells, B-cell-depleted T cells, or PBMCs came the material, which was cDNA or gDNA.

The table came from immunoSEQ multiplex PCR; TCRdb's copy has only in-frame clones and leaves some out. The sample includes 150,000 to 200,000 clones, 80% to 90% seen only once; the top ten take roughly 19%. The CDR3 contains 13 residues. Germline V lookup: CDR1 MNHEY, CDR2 SVGAGI. The V gene lost 2 bases and the J gene lost 7 bases, with 9 bases spanning the gap. This receptor was identified in an elderly woman with acute or convalescent COVID-19. Sequenced input: peripheral blood. This chain links TRBV6-5 with TRBJ1-5; D gene unclear. In DNA form, the CDR3 reads TGTGCCAGCAGTTACGGACGGGGACAGCCCCAGCATTTT. Protein: CASSYGRGQPQHF.